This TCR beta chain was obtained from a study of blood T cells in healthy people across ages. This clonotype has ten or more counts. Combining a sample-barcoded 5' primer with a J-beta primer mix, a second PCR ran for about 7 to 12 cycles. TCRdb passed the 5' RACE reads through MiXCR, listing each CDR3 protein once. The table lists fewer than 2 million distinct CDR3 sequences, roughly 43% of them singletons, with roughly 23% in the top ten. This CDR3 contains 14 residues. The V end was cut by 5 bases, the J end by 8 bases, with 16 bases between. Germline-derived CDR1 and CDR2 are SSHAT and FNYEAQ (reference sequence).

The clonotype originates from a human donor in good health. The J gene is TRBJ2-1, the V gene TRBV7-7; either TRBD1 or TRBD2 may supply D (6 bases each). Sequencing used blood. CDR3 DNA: TGTGCCAGCAGCACCGGGGGCAGGGATGATGAGCAGTTCTTC. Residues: CASSTGGRDDEQFF. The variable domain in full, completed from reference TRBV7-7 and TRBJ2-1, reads GAGVSQSPRYKVTKRGQDVTLRCDPISSHATLYWYQQALGQGPEFLTYFNYEAQPDKSGLPSDRFSAERPEGSISTLTIQRTEQRDSAMYRCASSTGGRDDEQFFGPGTRLTVL.